This entry lists 25 T cell receptor beta chains sequenced from one sample in a study of PD-L1 blockade in urothelial cancer. Sequenced by immunoSEQ multiplex PCR; TCRdb stores in-frame clones only, minus some. This sample yields more than 85,000 clones, of which 91% are seen a single time; 0.85% to 1% belongs to the top ten. The input for sequencing was PBMCs, taken around atezolizumab (anti-PD-L1) treatment. The receptor set was obtained from an elderly woman with urothelial cancer.

V and J are TRBV20-1 and TRBJ1-1; D is uncertain. Trimming cost V 5 bases and J 1 base, with 5 bases left between them. The CDR3 runs 11 residues. Per the germline V gene, CDR1 is DFQATT and CDR2 is SNEGSKA (reference sequence). This chain's CDR3 is CSAPENTEAFF. CDR3 DNA sequence: TGCAGTGCTCCAGAGAACACTGAAGCTTTCTTT.

V and J are TRBV5-1 and TRBJ2-5, with TRBD1 identical over 7 bases. The CDR3 spans 14 residues. V gave up 0 bases and J gave up 3 bases; unmatched junction bases: 2. Germline values: CDR1 SGHRS, CDR2 YFSETQ. This CDR3 reads CASSLGGTEETQYF. Written as DNA, the CDR3 is TGCGCCAGCAGCTTGGGTGGGACAGAAGAGACCCAGTACTTC. Complete variable domain (other parts from reference TRBV5-1 and TRBJ2-5): KAGVTQTPRYLIKTRGQQVTLSCSPISGHRSVSWYQQTPGQGLQFLFEYFSETQRNKGNFPGRFSGRQFSNSRSEMNVSTLELGDSALYLCASSLGGTEETQYFGPGTRLLVL.

The V gene is TRBV5-1, the J gene TRBJ2-1; D perhaps matches TRBD2 (5 bases). Germline CDR1 is SGHRS and CDR2 is YFSETQ. The CDR3 contains 13 residues. V was cut by 0 bases and J by 8 bases, with 9 bases left in between. The chain's CDR3 is CASSLGSGDEQFF. CDR3 DNA: TGCGCCAGCAGCTTGGGATCCGGGGATGAGCAGTTCTTC.

The chain joins TRBV6-4 to TRBJ1-4; no reliable D call. This CDR3 is 14 amino acids long. Trimming left V 2 bases short and J 4 bases short, with 8 bases between. CDR1 is MRHNA and CDR2 is SNTAGT in the germline V gene. In nucleotides, the CDR3 is TGTGCCAGCAGTGACCGCAGTAATAATGAAAAACTGTTTTTT. Encoded protein: CASSDRSNNEKLFF.

V and J are TRBV11-2 and TRBJ1-2, with 7 bases fitting TRBD1. This CDR3 has 16 residues. V trimming: 4 bases; J trimming: 4 bases; junction bases outside the gene matches: 12. Germline values: CDR1 SGHAT, CDR2 FQNNGV. CDR3 sequence (DNA): TGTGCCAGCAGCTCGAACCGGGACAGAAGTACCTATGGCTACACCTTC. It translates to CASSSNRDRSTYGYTF. The full variable domain, with the rest looked up from reference TRBV11-2 and TRBJ1-2, is EAGVAQSPRYKIIEKRQSVAFWCNPISGHATLYWYQQILGQGPKLLIQFQNNGVVDDSQLPKDRFSAERLKGVDSTLKIQPAKLEDSAVYLCASSSNRDRSTYGYTFGSGTRLTVV.

This clone occurred a few times. The chain recombines TRBV6-5 with TRBJ2-1, with 7 bases aligning to TRBD2. The germline CDR1 and CDR2 sequences are MNHEY and SVGAGI. Trimming took 6 bases from V and 6 from J; bases not matched to a gene: 8. There are 14 residues in the CDR3. The CDR3 region has the DNA TGTGCCAGCAGCCTCGGCAGGGAGGGCAATGAGCAGTTCTTC. Protein sequence: CASSLGREGNEQFF.

The table lists this clone with a count of one. The V call is TRBV13, the J call TRBJ2-1, with a weak D call TRBD2 (5 bases). This CDR3 region has 13 residues. Germline values: CDR1 PRHDT, CDR2 FYEKMQ (reference sequence). Trimming stripped 0 bases from V and 8 bases from J, with 8 bases between. The CDR3 DNA reads as TGTGCCAGCAGCTTAGGATTGGAGGATGAGCAGTTCTTC. Translating it yields CASSLGLEDEQFF.

The CDR3 nucleotides read TGTGCCAGCAGTGAATTCGGGGAGCGGGCCAACGTCCTGACTTTC. Protein product: CASSEFGERANVLTF. This chain links TRBV25-1 with TRBJ2-6; D is perhaps TRBD2 (5 bases). The CDR3 sequence is 15 residues long. CDR1 is MGHDK, CDR2 SYGVNS, per germline. Trimming stripped 1 base from V and 5 bases from J, with 9 bases between.

This chain joins TRBV13 and TRBJ2-3; 7 bases line up with TRBD2. J gave up 7 bases and V 1 base, and 8 bases lay outside the gene matches. Per germline, CDR1 PRHDT and CDR2 FYEKMQ (reference sequence). CDR3 length: 15 amino acids. The CDR3 reads CASSLVREISNTQYF. The CDR3 DNA sequence: TGTGCCAGCAGCTTAGTGCGGGAGATATCGAATACGCAGTATTTT.

The chain joins TRBV11-2 to TRBJ2-1; D may be TRBD1 (5 bases). Between the trimmed V and J ends, which lost 6 bases and 4 bases, there was a span of 10 bases. CDR1 is SGHAT and CDR2 is FQNNGV in the germline V gene. This CDR3 has 13 amino acids. The CDR3 reads CASRTDSYNEQFF. The CDR3 coding sequence is TGTGCCAGCAGAACCGACAGTTACAATGAGCAGTTCTTC.

This chain links TRBV19 with TRBJ2-5, with D possibly matching TRBD1 (5 bases). CDR3 size: 15 residues. Per germline, CDR1 LNHDA and CDR2 SQIVND (reference sequence). The germline V and J ends were trimmed by 2 bases and 5 bases, with 15 bases remaining between them. DNA of the CDR3: TGTGCCAGTAGTATAACCAGGGATCGGGTCGAGACCCAGTACTTC. Translation: CASSITRDRVETQYF.

The chain is built from TRBV25-1 and TRBJ2-1; tentatively, D is TRBD1 (6 bases). This CDR3 region has 15 residues. From germline, CDR1 is MGHDK and CDR2 SYGVNS. The V gene lost 4 bases and the J gene lost 2 bases, with 12 bases spanning the gap. Here the CDR3 DNA reads TGTGCCAGCAGTGTTCAGGGGAGCCCCTACAATGAGCAGTTCTTC. It yields the protein CASSVQGSPYNEQFF.

The chain joins TRBV19 to TRBJ2-6, with D hard to call. V dropped 8 bases and J dropped 2 bases, with 4 bases sitting between them. Germline loops: CDR1 LNHDA, CDR2 SQIVND (reference sequence). The CDR3 runs to 12 residues. The CDR3 spells CASRAGANVLTF. CDR3 DNA sequence: TGTGCCAGTCGGGCTGGGGCCAACGTCCTGACTTTC. The whole variable domain, filled in from reference TRBV19 and TRBJ2-6, reads DGGITQSPKYLFRKEGQNVTLSCEQNLNHDAMYWYRQDPGQGLRLIYYSQIVNDFQKGDIAEGYSVSREKKESFPLTVTSAQKNPTAFYLCASRAGANVLTFGAGSRLTVL.

The rearrangement uses TRBV28 and TRBJ2-7; 8 bases fit TRBD1. Germline CDR1 and CDR2: MDHEN and SYDVKM. This CDR3 region has 15 residues. Trimming took 6 bases from V and 2 from J; bases not matched to a gene: 9. CDR3 amino acids: CASRSPGQAPYEQYF. The CDR3 coding sequence is TGTGCCAGCAGGAGCCCGGGACAGGCGCCCTACGAGCAGTACTTC.

The genes are TRBV10-3 and TRBJ2-2, with D possibly being TRBD2 (6 bases). With 0 bases removed from V and 0 bases from J, the gap between germline ends came to 11 bases. There are 17 residues in the CDR3. Germline V gene lookup returns CDR1 ENHRY and CDR2 SYGVKD. The CDR3 DNA is TGTGCCATCAGTGAGTCAGGCGGAGGGGCGAACACCGGGGAGCTGTTTTTT. Translating it yields CAISESGGGANTGELFF.

This clone appeared many times. The chain's CDR3 is CASSAQGARGYEQYF. The CDR3 bases are TGTGCCAGTAGTGCACAGGGGGCGCGTGGGTACGAGCAGTACTTC. The gene calls are TRBV19 and TRBJ2-7; 9 bases match TRBD1. The CDR3 spans 15 residues. Per the germline V gene, CDR1 is LNHDA and CDR2 is SQIVND (reference sequence). With V trimmed by 5 bases and J by 4 bases, 9 bases remained unmatched.

The V call is TRBV11-2, the J call TRBJ2-1; the match to TRBD2 covers 7 bases. This CDR3 contains 14 residues. Germline V CDR1 and CDR2: SGHAT, FQNNGV. The V segment lost 1 base and the J segment 8 bases; nucleotides outside the gene matches: 5. CDR3 amino acids: CASSLGLAVDEQFF. The CDR3 DNA is TGTGCCAGCAGCTTAGGCCTAGCGGTAGATGAGCAGTTCTTC.

Here the CDR3 reads CASSPRVQGNEKLFF. Written as DNA, the CDR3 is TGTGCCAGCTCACCACGTGTACAGGGTAATGAAAAACTGTTTTTT. V and J are TRBV18 and TRBJ1-4; a weak D match, TRBD1 (6 bases). V was cut by 1 base and J by 4 bases, with 10 bases left in between. CDR1 KGHSH and CDR2 LQKENI come from the germline V gene. The CDR3 spans 15 residues.

The chain links TRBV6-5 to TRBJ2-1, with D maybe TRBD2 (5 bases). V lost 11 bases, J lost 0 bases, and 14 bases lay in between. Germline V gene sequence: CDR1 MNHEY, CDR2 SVGAGI. This CDR3 has 14 residues. CDR3 DNA sequence: TGTGCCTCCGGGGTGCAGAACTCCTACAATGAGCAGTTCTTC. Translation: CASGVQNSYNEQFF.

A note on this clone: The same CDR3 can be traced to other DNA sequences in this sample. The chain is built from TRBV9 and TRBJ2-2; maybe TRBD2 (6 bases). The V gene lost 0 bases and the J gene lost 5 bases, with 8 bases spanning the gap. The CDR3 loop spans 14 amino acids. The germline CDR1 and CDR2 sequences are SGDLS and YYNGEE. As DNA, the CDR3 is TGTGCCAGCAGCGTAGTAGGAGGGACCGGGGAGCTGTTTTTT. Translation gives CASSVVGGTGELFF.

This rearrangement joins TRBV11-2 to TRBJ2-2, with D possibly TRBD2 on 5 matching bases. CDR1 SGHAT and CDR2 FQNNGV come from the germline V gene. The V gene lost 5 bases and the J gene lost 8 bases, with 18 bases spanning the gap. The CDR3 runs to 15 residues. The CDR3 protein is CASSRQGLSSGELFF. CDR3 DNA sequence: TGTGCCAGCAGCCGACAAGGACTCTCCTCAGGGGAGCTGTTTTTT.

With regard to this clone: The identical CDR3 is also encoded by other nucleotide sequences in the sample. The rearrangement joins TRBV5-1 to TRBJ1-1, with D maybe TRBD1 (6 bases). V was shortened by 4 bases and J by 0 bases, with 10 bases between the two germline ends. Germline V lookup: CDR1 SGHRS, CDR2 YFSETQ. There are 14 residues in the CDR3. Here the CDR3 DNA reads TGCGCCAGCAGCACAGGGACGGTGAACACTGAAGCTTTCTTT. Its protein is CASSTGTVNTEAFF.

Here the CDR3 reads CASRAEMDKVVGYTF. The DNA of the CDR3 is TGTGCCAGCAGAGCCGAAATGGACAAAGTGGTTGGCTACACCTTC. V is TRBV2 and J is TRBJ1-2; weak D call: TRBD1 (5 bases). The CDR3 length is 15 residues. Germline V CDR1 and CDR2: SNHLY, FYNNEI. Trimming left V 6 bases short and J 7 bases short, with 21 bases between.

The chain combines TRBV5-6 with TRBJ2-1; 10 bases fit TRBD2. Germline values: CDR1 SGHDT, CDR2 YYEEEE. The CDR3 consists of 17 residues. Losses at the gene ends were 4 bases for V and 10 bases for J; bases not matched to a gene: 17. CDR3 sequence: CASSLLGGAGGIGEQFF. CDR3 nucleotide sequence: TGTGCCAGCAGCCTCCTGGGGGGAGCGGGAGGGATTGGGGAGCAGTTCTTC.

Here the CDR3 reads CASSEANRAGANTEAFF. CDR3 DNA sequence: TGTGCCAGCAGTGAAGCCAACAGGGCAGGAGCGAACACTGAAGCTTTCTTT. The chain uses TRBV2 and TRBJ1-1; tentatively, D is TRBD1 (6 bases). The CDR3 runs to 17 residues. Germline CDR1 and CDR2: SNHLY and FYNNEI. Deletions cut 0 bases from V and 1 base from J, with 15 bases between.